These 13 T cell receptor beta chains were all obtained from the same sample, sequenced in a study of blood T cell repertoires in COVID-19. Here immunoSEQ multiplex PCR was the method, and the copy in TCRdb shows in-frame clones only, minus some. The data show 75,000 to 95,000 clones, about 83% seen once. The sample consisted of peripheral blood. The source is a woman in her sixties or seventies with COVID-19, enrolled during active disease.

The rearrangement joins TRBV4-1 to TRBJ1-6; 7 bases match TRBD1. The CDR3 is 15 residues long. Trimming removed 2 bases from V and 7 bases from J; junction bases left unmatched: 5. From germline, CDR1 is MGHRA and CDR2 YSYEKL. Here the CDR3 reads CASSQPGTDNSPLHF. The CDR3 region has the DNA TGCGCCAGCAGCCAACCCGGGACAGACAATTCACCCCTCCACTTT.

This chain connects TRBV5-1 to TRBJ2-1; 12 nucleotides align to TRBD2. Per germline, CDR1 SGHRS and CDR2 YFSETQ. V lost 4 bases, J lost 1 base, and 9 bases stayed unmatched. The CDR3 spans 18 residues. This chain's CDR3 is CASSPLAGGLLSYNEQFF. CDR3 nucleotides: TGCGCCAGCAGCCCACTAGCGGGGGGCCTTCTTTCCTACAATGAGCAGTTCTTC. The variable domain in full, completed from reference TRBV5-1 and TRBJ2-1, reads KAGVTQTPRYLIKTRGQQVTLSCSPISGHRSVSWYQQTPGQGLQFLFEYFSETQRNKGNFPGRFSGRQFSNSRSEMNVSTLELGDSALYLCASSPLAGGLLSYNEQFFGPGTRLTVL.

This rearrangement joins TRBV2 to TRBJ2-1; a weak D match, TRBD2 (6 bases). The germline CDR1 and CDR2 sequences are SNHLY and FYNNEI. The CDR3 sequence is 13 residues long. Trimming took off 6 bases at V and 6 bases at J, with 12 bases between the two ends. CDR3 in DNA: TGTGCCAGCAGGTTGGACTACCTCAATGAGCAGTTCTTC. This gives the protein CASRLDYLNEQFF.

This clone was seen only once. The CDR3 sequence: CASSVEGGRSNEQFF. The CDR3, as DNA: TGTGCCAGCAGCGTAGAAGGGGGCCGATCCAATGAGCAGTTCTTC. V usage is TRBV9 and J usage is TRBJ2-1; 7 bases match TRBD1. V was pared by 0 bases and J by 6 bases, with 6 bases of the junction left unmatched. Germline V gene data show CDR1 as SGDLS and CDR2 as YYNGEE. CDR3 length: 15 residues. Drawing the rest from reference TRBV9 and TRBJ2-1, the complete variable domain is DSGVTQTPKHLITATGQRVTLRCSPRSGDLSVYWYQQSLDQGLQFLIQYYNGEERAKGNILERFSAQQFPDLHSELNLSSLELGDSALYFCASSVEGGRSNEQFFGPGTRLTVL.

The V and J genes are TRBV7-9 and TRBJ1-1; D might be TRBD1 (6 bases). Germline CDR1 reads SEHNR; CDR2 reads FQNEAQ (reference sequence). The V and J ends lost 2 bases and 0 bases respectively, with 19 bases between them. CDR3 length equals 18 residues. The CDR3 region is CASSLKGQSGPMNTEAFF. For the CDR3, the DNA is TGTGCCAGCAGCTTAAAAGGACAGTCAGGTCCAATGAACACTGAAGCTTTCTTT.

This clone occurred a few times. The chain joins TRBV29-1 to TRBJ2-5; 10 nucleotides agree with TRBD1. Germline values: CDR1 SQVTM, CDR2 ANQGSEA. The trim removed 5 bases at V and 1 base at J, leaving 1 base unmatched. The CDR3 covers 13 residues. CDR3 coding DNA: TGCAGCGTTAGGACAGGGGGCCAAGAGACCCAGTACTTC. It translates to CSVRTGGQETQYF.

V and J are TRBV3-1 (or the pseudogene TRBV3-2) and TRBJ2-3; D is possibly TRBD1 (7 bases). Between the trimmed V and J ends, which lost 0 bases and 1 base, there was a span of 11 bases. The CDR3 is 16 residues long. Germline V gene data show CDR1 as LGHDT and CDR2 as YNNKEL (reference sequence). The CDR3 coding sequence is TGTGCCAGCAGCCAAGAGCGCGGGACAGGCACAGATACGCAGTATTTT. It translates to CASSQERGTGTDTQYF.

V usage is TRBV2 and J usage is TRBJ1-1, with D perhaps TRBD1 (5 bases). The CDR3 spans 15 residues. V lost 1 base and J 4 bases, leaving 13 bases between the germline ends. Germline-derived CDR1 and CDR2 are SNHLY and FYNNEI. The CDR3 loop reads CASSEGRWGGTEAFF. The CDR3 DNA follows: TGTGCCAGCAGTGAAGGCCGGTGGGGGGGCACTGAAGCTTTCTTT.

The chain employs TRBV5-4 and TRBJ1-6, with unresolved D. CDR3 length equals 14 residues. The V end was cut by 3 bases, the J end by 8 bases, with 12 bases between. Germline V CDR1 and CDR2: SGHNT, YYREEE (reference sequence). The CDR3 region is CASSSTKNDSPLHF. CDR3 nucleotides: TGTGCCAGCAGCTCGACAAAGAACGATTCACCCCTCCACTTT.

This chain links TRBV7-2 with TRBJ2-7, with TRBD2 matching over 10 bases. V lost 2 bases to trimming and J lost 7 bases; unmatched junction nucleotides: 5. The CDR3 is 14 amino acids. Germline CDR1 reads SGHTA; CDR2 reads FQGNSA. In DNA form, the CDR3 reads TGTGCCAGCAGCTTACTAGCGGGGGCTGGGGAGCAGTACTTC. Translation: CASSLLAGAGEQYF.

J is TRBJ1-5 and V is TRBV2; possibly TRBD1 for D (5 bases). The CDR3 loop spans 13 amino acids. Deletions cut 6 bases from V and 3 bases from J, with 9 bases between. In germline, CDR1 is SNHLY, CDR2 FYNNEI. CDR3 nucleotides: TGTGCCAGCAGGGGGCGCGCCAATCAGCCCCAGCATTTT. It is translated as CASRGRANQPQHF.

The chain uses TRBV5-6 and TRBJ1-2; no clear D gene. Looked up from germline, CDR1 is SGHDT and CDR2 is YYEEEE. CDR3 length: 13 amino acids. V was clipped by 0 bases and J by 4 bases, with 7 bases between them. The CDR3 nucleotides read TGTGCCAGCAGCTTGGATAGTCGCTATGGCTACACCTTC. Protein sequence: CASSLDSRYGYTF.

The V gene is TRBV5-1, the J gene TRBJ2-7; 10 bases align to TRBD1. Germline CDR1 SGHRS, CDR2 YFSETQ. CDR3 length: 15 amino acids. With 1 base clipped from V and 5 bases from J, the junction kept 6 bases outside the gene matches. The CDR3 is CASSLLGQGWNEQYF. The CDR3 coding sequence is TGCGCCAGCAGCTTGTTGGGACAGGGGTGGAACGAGCAGTACTTC.